Below are 5 T cell receptor beta chains sequenced from a single sample in a study of tissue T cells after allogeneic stem cell transplantation. Sequencing was performed with immunoSEQ multiplex PCR; in TCRdb, only in-frame clones are kept and a portion is missing. The sample has roughly 45,000 clones, nearly 75% seen once; the top ten hold around 0.67%. Sequencing was carried out using sorted cells pooled from one or two spleens. Receptors originate from a pool of C57BL/6 mice in good health.

This clone was detected once. Genes and germline are mouse. Read sequence stops 1 residue before the CDR3 end, and the germline J gene provides the missing end. V gene TRBV5 combines with J gene TRBJ1-1; 8 bases are shared with TRBD1. With V trimmed by 1 base and J by 8 bases, 3 bases remained unmatched. The CDR3 covers 13 residues. Germline CDR1 reads LGHNA; CDR2 reads YNLKQL (reference sequence). The part of the CDR3 DNA that was read is TGTGCCAGCAGCCAAGGGACAGGGTGGGAAGTCTTC. It translates to CASSQGTGWEVF. From start to end, the CDR3 is CASSQGTGWEVFF.

Notes on this clone: The gene symbols are mouse symbols. The read terminates 1 residue ahead of where the CDR3 ends, so the germline J gene completes it. The chain carries TRBV12-1 and TRBJ1-4; 7 positions match TRBD1. Germline V gene data show CDR1 as SGHSN and CDR2 as HYEKVE. This CDR3 has 16 residues. V trimming: 1 base; J trimming: 0 bases; junction bases outside the gene matches: 4. CDR3 loop: CASSLGTAFSNERLFF. The covered CDR3 bases are TGTGCCAGCTCTCTGGGGACAGCCTTTTCCAACGAAAGATTATTT.

This clone showed up just a few times. Each gene name is a mouse one. The DNA ends 1 residue before the CDR3 does, and the rest of the CDR3 is filled in from the germline J gene. The chain recombines TRBV12-1 with TRBJ2-7; 9 positions match TRBD2. This CDR3 comprises 15 residues. V shed 0 bases, J shed 4 bases, and the junction held 6 bases outside the gene matches. Germline CDR1 is SGHSN and CDR2 is HYEKVE. CDR3 DNA, as far as it was read: TGTGCCAGCTCTCTCGAGTGGGGGGGCTCTTATGAACAGTAC. This gives the protein CASSLEWGGSYEQY. The entire CDR3 sequence reads CASSLEWGGSYEQYF.

Notes on this clone: The germline and genes are mouse ones. Read data end 1 residue before the CDR3 end; the end is taken from the germline J gene. This chain links TRBV3 with TRBJ1-5; no definite D call. The V end was cut by 1 base, the J end by 1 base, with 2 bases between. CDR3 length: 13 residues. Germline values: CDR1 SNHLY, CDR2 FYNGKV (reference sequence). The CDR3 sequence is CASSLDNNQAPLF. The part of the CDR3 DNA that was read is TGTGCCAGCAGCTTAGACAACAACCAGGCTCCGCTT.

In the case of this clone: The genes and germline here are from mouse. The read halts 1 residue ahead of the CDR3 end, with the missing end drawn from the germline J gene. This chain connects TRBV2 to TRBJ2-7; 8 nucleotides line up with TRBD2. The junction had 3 bases not matched to a gene; V was cut back by 0 bases and J by 2 bases. Germline V CDR1 and CDR2: LGHNA, YSYQKL. The CDR3 spans 15 residues. CDR3 DNA, as far as it was read: TGTGCCAGCAGCCAAGATGTGGGGGGGGCCTATGAACAGTAC. It yields the protein CASSQDVGGAYEQY. The whole CDR3 protein is CASSQDVGGAYEQYF.